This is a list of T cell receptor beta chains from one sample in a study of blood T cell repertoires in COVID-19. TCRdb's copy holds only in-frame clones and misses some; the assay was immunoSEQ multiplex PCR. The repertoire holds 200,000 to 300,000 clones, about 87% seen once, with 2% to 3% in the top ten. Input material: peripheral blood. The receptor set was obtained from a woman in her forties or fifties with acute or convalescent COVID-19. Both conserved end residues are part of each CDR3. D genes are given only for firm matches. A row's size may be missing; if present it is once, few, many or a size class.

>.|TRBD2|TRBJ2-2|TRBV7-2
CASSLSGGITGELFF
TGTGCCAGCAGCTTGTCGGGAGGTATCACCGGGGAGCTGTTTTTT
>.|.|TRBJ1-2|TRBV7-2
CASSSNGEWGYTF
TGTGCCAGCAGCTCGAACGGGGAGTGGGGCTACACCTTC
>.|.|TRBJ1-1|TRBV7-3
CASSLTGNTEAFF
TGTGCCAGCAGCCTCACGGGGAACACTGAAGCTTTCTTT
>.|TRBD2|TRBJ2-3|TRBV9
CASSVRGSGSTDTQYF
TGTGCCAGCAGCGTACGTGGTAGCGGGAGCACAGATACGCAGTATTTT
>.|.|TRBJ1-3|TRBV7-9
CASSLVRSSGNTIYF
TGTGCCAGCAGCTTAGTTCGGAGTTCTGGAAACACCATATATTTT
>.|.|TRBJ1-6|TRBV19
CASSPGTSYNSPLHF
TGTGCCAGTAGTCCCGGTACCTCCTATAATTCACCCCTCCACTTT
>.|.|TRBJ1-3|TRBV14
CASSQDRVSGNTIYF
TGTGCCAGCAGCCAAGATCGGGTCTCTGGAAACACCATATATTTT
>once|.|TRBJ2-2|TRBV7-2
CASSLEGSGELFF
TGTGCCAGCAGCTTAGAGGGGTCCGGGGAGCTGTTTTTT
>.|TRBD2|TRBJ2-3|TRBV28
CASSPQLAGTDTQYF
TGTGCCAGCAGTCCCCAGCTAGCGGGCACAGATACGCAGTATTTT
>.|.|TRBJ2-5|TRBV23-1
CASSLSRAGGTQETQYF
TGCGCCAGCAGTCTCTCGAGGGCAGGGGGGACCCAAGAGACCCAGTACTTC
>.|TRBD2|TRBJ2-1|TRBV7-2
CASSLWGSGSHNEQFF
TGTGCCAGCAGCTTATGGGGTAGCGGGAGCCACAATGAGCAGTTCTTC
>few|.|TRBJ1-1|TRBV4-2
CASSPQSGESGTEAFF
TGTGCCAGCAGCCCCCAGTCGGGGGAAAGTGGGACTGAAGCTTTCTTT
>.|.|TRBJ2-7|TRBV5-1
CASSLRGYEQYF
TGCGCCAGCAGCCTTAGGGGTTACGAGCAGTACTTC
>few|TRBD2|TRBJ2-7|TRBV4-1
CASSQELAGAFNEQYF
TGCGCCAGCAGCCAAGAATTAGCGGGAGCATTTAACGAGCAGTACTTC
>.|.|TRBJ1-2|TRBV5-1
CASSLATSGGYGYTF
TGCGCCAGCAGCTTGGCCACGTCGGGGGGCTATGGCTACACCTTC
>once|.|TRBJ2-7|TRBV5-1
CASSFSITSYEQYF
TGCGCCAGCAGCTTTTCAATAACTTCCTACGAGCAGTACTTC
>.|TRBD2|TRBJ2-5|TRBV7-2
CASSFHRSSGYQETQYF
TGTGCCAGCAGCTTTCACCGTAGTAGCGGGTACCAAGAGACCCAGTACTTC
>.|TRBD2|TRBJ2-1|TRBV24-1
CATSDASGSYNEQFF
TGTGCCACCAGTGATGCTAGCGGCTCCTACAATGAGCAGTTCTTC
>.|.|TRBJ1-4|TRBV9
CASSARTGARPGQNEKLFF
TGTGCCAGCAGCGCGCGTACAGGTGCGAGGCCTGGGCAGAATGAAAAACTGTTTTTT
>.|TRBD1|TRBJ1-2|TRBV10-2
CASSRGDAYYGYTF
TGCGCCAGCAGCAGGGGGGACGCTTACTATGGCTACACCTTC
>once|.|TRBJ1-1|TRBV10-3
CAHSRREAFF
TGTGCCCACTCCAGGCGTGAAGCTTTCTTT
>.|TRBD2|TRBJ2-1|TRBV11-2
CASSLASGSVNEQFF
TGTGCCAGCAGCTTAGCTAGCGGGAGTGTCAATGAGCAGTTCTTC
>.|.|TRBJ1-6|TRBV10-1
CASSEGTSYSPLHF
TGCGCCAGCAGTGAGGGGACATCGTATTCACCCCTCCACTTT
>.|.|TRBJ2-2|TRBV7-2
CASSLEVGGSGELFF
TGTGCCAGCAGCTTAGAGGTTGGGGGGTCCGGGGAGCTGTTTTTT
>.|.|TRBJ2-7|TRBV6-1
CASSETSYSSYEQYF
TGTGCCAGCAGTGAAACTAGCTATTCTTCCTACGAGCAGTACTTC
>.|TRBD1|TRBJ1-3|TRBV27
CASSLSGTGGTIYF
TGTGCCAGCAGTTTATCCGGGACAGGGGGTACCATATATTTT
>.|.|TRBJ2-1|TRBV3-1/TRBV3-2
CASSQETTNNEQFF
TGTGCCAGCAGCCAAGAGACTACGAACAATGAGCAGTTCTTC
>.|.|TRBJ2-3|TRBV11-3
CASSPGLLKGGDTQYF
TGTGCCAGCAGCCCAGGACTGCTCAAGGGCGGGGATACGCAGTATTTT
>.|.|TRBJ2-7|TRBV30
CAWSFLAGNEQYF
TGTGCCTGGAGTTTCCTAGCTGGGAACGAGCAGTACTTC
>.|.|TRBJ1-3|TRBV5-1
CASSSRDSGNTIYF
TGCGCCAGCAGCTCCCGGGACTCTGGAAACACCATATATTTT
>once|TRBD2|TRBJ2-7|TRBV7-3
CASSTRTSGSEQYF
TGTGCCAGCAGCACCCGGACTAGCGGGAGCGAGCAGTACTTC
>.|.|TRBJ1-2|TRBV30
CAWSGGNGYTF
TGTGCCTGGAGTGGAGGGAATGGCTACACCTTC
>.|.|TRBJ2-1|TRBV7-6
CASSLAQNNEQFF
TGTGCCAGCAGCTTAGCACAAAACAATGAGCAGTTCTTC
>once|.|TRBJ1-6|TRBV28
CASSSPTSLHF
TGTGCCAGCAGTTCCCCGACATCCCTCCACTTT
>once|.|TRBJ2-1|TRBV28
CASSRGSYNEQFF
TGTGCCAGCAGTCGAGGGTCCTACAATGAGCAGTTCTTC
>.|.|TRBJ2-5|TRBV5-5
CASSLTGREETQYF
TGTGCCAGCAGCTTAACGGGTAGGGAGGAGACCCAGTACTTC
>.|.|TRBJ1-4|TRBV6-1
CASHREVGGYEKLFF
TGTGCCAGCCACAGAGAGGTGGGGGGATATGAAAAACTGTTTTTT
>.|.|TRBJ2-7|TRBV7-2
CASSLYASDSYEQYF
TGTGCCAGCAGCTTATACGCGAGCGACTCCTACGAGCAGTACTTC
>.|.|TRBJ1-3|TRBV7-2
CASSYPVGVSGNTIYF
TGTGCCAGCAGCTACCCCGTAGGGGTCTCTGGAAACACCATATATTTT
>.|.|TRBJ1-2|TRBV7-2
CASSLDYRGSYGYTF
TGTGCCAGCAGCTTGGACTACAGAGGATCCTATGGCTACACCTTC
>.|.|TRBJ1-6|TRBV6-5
CASAYAGESSPLHF
TGTGCCAGCGCGTACGCAGGGGAATCTTCACCCCTCCACTTT
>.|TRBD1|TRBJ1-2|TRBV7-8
CASSPNRGGSDYGYTF
TGTGCCAGCAGTCCCAACAGGGGGGGCTCTGACTATGGCTACACCTTC
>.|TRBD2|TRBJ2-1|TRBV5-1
CASSLDSGSGSSYNEQFF
TGCGCCAGCAGCTTGGATAGCGGGAGTGGGAGCTCCTACAATGAGCAGTTCTTC
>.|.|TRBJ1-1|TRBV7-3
CASSLGGGQGEAFF
TGTGCCAGCAGCCTCGGCGGGGGGCAAGGTGAAGCTTTCTTT
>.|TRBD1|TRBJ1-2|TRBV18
CASSPTDRDYGYTF
TGTGCCAGCTCACCAACGGACAGGGACTATGGCTACACCTTC
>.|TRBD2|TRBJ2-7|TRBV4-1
CASSQPTSGGTYEQYF
TGCGCCAGCAGCCAACCGACTAGCGGGGGAACCTACGAGCAGTACTTC
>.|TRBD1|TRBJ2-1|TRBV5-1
CASTWGDRDYNEQFF
TGCGCCAGCACCTGGGGGGACAGGGATTACAATGAGCAGTTCTTC
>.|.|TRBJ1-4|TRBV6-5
CASKRVTNEKLFF
TGTGCCAGCAAAAGAGTAACTAATGAAAAACTGTTTTTT
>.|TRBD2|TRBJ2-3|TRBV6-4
CASSDSAGARADTQYF
TGTGCCAGCAGTGACTCAGCGGGAGCCAGGGCAGATACGCAGTATTTT
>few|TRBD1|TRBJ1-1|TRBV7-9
CASSLAEAGGRAFF
TGTGCCAGCAGCTTAGCGGAGGCAGGGGGGAGAGCTTTCTTT
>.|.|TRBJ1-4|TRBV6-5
CASSYSIGENEKLFF
TGTGCCAGCAGTTATTCGATAGGGGAAAATGAAAAACTGTTTTTT